This T cell receptor beta chain appears in the sequencing data of a study of CD8+CD57+ T cells in acquired aplastic anemia. CDR3 and TCR beta VDJ profiling relied on genomic DNA as the template. Each CDR3 protein gets one entry after TCRdb re-called the reads with MiXCR. The data show 200,000 to 250,000 distinct CDR3 sequences, around 50% seen once. Whoever was chosen for sequencing had shown CD8+CD57+ cell expansion by flow cytometry. The length of the CDR3 is 14 residues. The germline gives CDR1 LNHDA, CDR2 SQIVND (reference sequence). Trimming took 7 bases from V and 1 from J, leaving 13 bases between them.

This sequence originates from a human donor with aplastic anemia. Sample: sorted CD4+, CD8+, or CD8+CD57+ T cells (not recorded which) from PBMCs. This chain links TRBV19 with TRBJ1-2; D uncertain. CDR3 DNA sequence: TGTGCCAGTAATACCCGGGCGGGTAACTATGGCTACACCTTC. The encoded protein is CASNTRAGNYGYTF.